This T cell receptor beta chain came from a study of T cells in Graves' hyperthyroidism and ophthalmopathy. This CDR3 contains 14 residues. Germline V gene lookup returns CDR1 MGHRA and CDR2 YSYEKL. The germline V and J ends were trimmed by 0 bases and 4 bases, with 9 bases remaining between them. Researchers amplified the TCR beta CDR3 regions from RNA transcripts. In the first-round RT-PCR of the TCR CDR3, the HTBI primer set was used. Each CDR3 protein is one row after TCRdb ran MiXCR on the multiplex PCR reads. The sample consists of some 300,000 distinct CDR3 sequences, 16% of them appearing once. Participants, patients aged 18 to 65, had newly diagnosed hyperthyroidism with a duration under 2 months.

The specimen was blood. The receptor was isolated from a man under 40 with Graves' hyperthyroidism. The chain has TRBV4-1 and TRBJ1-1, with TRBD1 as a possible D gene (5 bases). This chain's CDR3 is CASSQDRGGTEAFF. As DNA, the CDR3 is TGCGCCAGCAGCCAAGATCGGGGGGGCACTGAAGCTTTCTTT.